This entry features one T cell receptor beta chain sequence. The table came from immunoSEQ multiplex PCR; TCRdb's copy has only in-frame clones and leaves some out. The table includes about 420,000 clones, roughly 88% detected once. This sample is drawn from a study of Ad26.COV2.S vaccination and SARS-CoV-2 variants. V lost 0 bases, J lost 1 base, and 16 bases lay in between. Germline V lookup: CDR1 SGHVS, CDR2 FNYEAQ. The CDR3 contains 18 residues. Treatment given: roughly 20 received Ad26.COV2.S at low or high dose, single or two shots; 5 received placebo; per-sample allocation not given. Day 63 after the first injection of vaccine or placebo was the sampling time. It was Wuhan-strain SARS-CoV-2 spike that the Ad26 vaccine vector expressed.

This sequence originates from a person aged 18-65 years who received the Ad26.COV2.S COVID-19 vaccine or a placebo. The sequenced sample was peripheral blood, obtained in a trial of Ad26.COV2.S vaccine versus placebo. The chain carries TRBV7-6 and TRBJ2-1; D remains unclear. The CDR3 sequence is CASSLARPHSGSYNEQFF. Here the CDR3 DNA reads TGTGCCAGCAGCTTAGCCCGGCCCCACAGTGGTTCCTACAATGAGCAGTTCTTC.